Listed here are 19 T cell receptor beta chains from one sample, sequenced in a study of PD-1 blockade in mismatch repair-deficient tumors. The assay was immunoSEQ multiplex PCR, and TCRdb's table has in-frame clones only and misses some. The repertoire holds about 16,000 clones, with approximately 83% as singletons. The sequences come from PBMCs, collected 4 weeks after starting pembrolizumab. The receptors were sampled from an adult with mismatch repair-deficient cancer.

The chain carries TRBV5-4 and TRBJ2-7; 7 nucleotides align to TRBD2. CDR1 and CDR2 from the germline V gene are SGHNT and YYREEE (reference sequence). The length of the CDR3 is 14 residues. The V segment lost 3 bases and the J segment 4 bases; nucleotides outside the gene matches: 7. CDR3 amino acids: CASSSQAGEYEQYF. In DNA form, the CDR3 reads TGTGCCAGCAGCTCACAGGCGGGAGAATACGAGCAGTACTTC.

The chain is built from TRBV4-1 and TRBJ1-1; 7 positions agree with TRBD1. With 4 bases clipped from V and 3 bases from J, the junction kept 17 bases outside the gene matches. The CDR3 spans 18 residues. Germline-derived CDR1 and CDR2 are MGHRA and YSYEKL. The CDR3 loop is CASSLGSGGSYPDTEAFF. The CDR3 DNA sequence: TGCGCCAGCAGCCTTGGGTCAGGGGGATCCTATCCCGACACTGAAGCTTTCTTT.

This chain connects TRBV5-6 to TRBJ2-7; 12 bases agree with TRBD2. Per the germline V gene, CDR1 is SGHDT and CDR2 is YYEEEE. The CDR3 runs 15 residues. V was pared by 4 bases and J by 3 bases, with 5 bases of the junction left unmatched. In nucleotides, the CDR3 is TGTGCCAGCAGCGACCTGACTAGCGGGAGCTACGAGCAGTACTTC. Residues: CASSDLTSGSYEQYF.

V usage is TRBV5-5 and J usage is TRBJ2-7; D unclear. CDR3 length equals 17 residues. CDR1 and CDR2 from the germline V gene are SGHKS and YYEKEE (reference sequence). Trimming left V 4 bases short and J 0 bases short, with 20 bases between. In DNA form, the CDR3 reads TGTGCCAGCAGCACGGAGATGTTTACGGTTAACTCCTACGAGCAGTACTTC. Protein product: CASSTEMFTVNSYEQYF.

For this clone: Other nucleotide sequences in the sample specify the same CDR3. The V call is TRBV30, the J call TRBJ2-3; maybe TRBD2 (6 bases). The CDR3 extends over 15 amino acids. Trimming shortened V by 0 bases and J by 2 bases, and 12 bases separated the two germline ends. Germline-derived CDR1 and CDR2 are GTSNPN and SVGIG (reference sequence). The CDR3 here is CAWSVRPSATDTQYF. DNA of the CDR3: TGTGCCTGGAGTGTACGACCTAGCGCCACAGATACGCAGTATTTT.

The genes are TRBV28 and TRBJ2-7, with 11 bases aligning to TRBD1. The V gene's germline CDR1 is MDHEN and CDR2 SYDVKM. Unmatched junction bases numbered 7, after V lost 5 bases and J lost 4 bases. This CDR3 spans 15 amino acids. CDR3 bases: TGTGCCAGCAGTAGCACCGGGACAGGGGGTTACGAGCAGTACTTC. Amino acids: CASSSTGTGGYEQYF.

The chain joins TRBV2 to TRBJ2-2, with a weak D call TRBD2 (6 bases). Looked up from germline, CDR1 is SNHLY and CDR2 is FYNNEI. CDR3 length: 16 residues. The germline V and J ends were trimmed by 3 bases and 0 bases, with 11 bases remaining between them. CDR3 nucleotides: TGTGCCAGCAGTGATCGGGGGTGGGCGAACACCGGGGAGCTGTTTTTT. This codes for CASSDRGWANTGELFF.

The chain has TRBV19 and TRBJ1-5; TRBD1 is a possible D gene (5 bases). Germline CDR1 is LNHDA and CDR2 is SQIVND (reference sequence). V was clipped by 5 bases and J by 6 bases, with 17 bases between them. The CDR3 is made up of 15 amino acids. In DNA, the CDR3 is TGTGCCAGTAGTCCCGAGCGATCAAGGGGTCAGCCCCAGCATTTT. It encodes CASSPERSRGQPQHF.

The rearrangement links TRBV11-3 to TRBJ2-7, with D hard to call. The V end lost 4 bases, the J end lost 1 base, and 20 bases lay between the germline ends. The germline CDR1 and CDR2 sequences are SGHNT and YENEEA. This CDR3 has 17 amino acids. The CDR3 bases are TGTGCCAGCAGCTCCGGCCCGGTGGGCTACGAATCCTACGAGCAGTACTTC. Its protein product is CASSSGPVGYESYEQYF. The full variable domain, with the rest looked up from reference TRBV11-3 and TRBJ2-7, is EAGVVQSPRYKIIEKKQPVAFWCNPISGHNTLYWYLQNLGQGPELLIRYENEEAVDDSQLPKDRFSAERLKGVDSTLKIQPAELGDSAVYLCASSSGPVGYESYEQYFGPGTRLTVT.

This chain joins TRBV30 and TRBJ2-3, with 9 bases identical to TRBD2. The CDR3 totals 14 residues. The germline gives CDR1 GTSNPN, CDR2 SVGIG (reference sequence). V shed 2 bases, J shed 4 bases, and the junction held 4 bases outside the gene matches. The CDR3 sequence is CAWSRAGGADTQYF. CDR3 DNA sequence: TGTGCCTGGAGTAGAGCGGGAGGTGCAGATACGCAGTATTTT.

The gene calls are TRBV21-1 and TRBJ2-7; the D segment call TRBD2 is taken from the table without a DNA check. TRBV21-1 is a pseudogene locus. The CDR3 runs to 17 residues. The CDR3 DNA is TGTGCCAGCAGCAAAAAGTCCCTTAGCGGGAGCATCGACGAGCAGTACTTC. It yields the protein CASSKKSLSGSIDEQYF.

V is TRBV28 and J is TRBJ1-2; perhaps TRBD1 as D (5 bases). V was clipped by 6 bases and J by 8 bases, with 22 bases between them. Germline V gene sequence: CDR1 MDHEN, CDR2 SYDVKM. This CDR3 is built from 15 residues. The CDR3 bases are TGTGCCAGCAGGGGGGGTCTTGGGGGGAATCGAGGCTACACCTTC. Translating it yields CASRGGLGGNRGYTF.

The genes are TRBV30 and TRBJ2-7; 13 positions agree with TRBD2. This CDR3 has 14 residues. Germline CDR1 is GTSNPN and CDR2 is SVGIG (reference sequence). The trim removed 2 bases at V and 7 bases at J, leaving 5 bases unmatched. CDR3 amino acids: CAWSRLAGGGEQYF. The CDR3 DNA reads TGTGCCTGGAGTCGACTAGCGGGAGGAGGGGAGCAGTACTTC.

The chain carries TRBV5-4 and TRBJ2-7; D gene ambiguous. V was trimmed by 4 bases and J by 5 bases, leaving 16 bases between them. The CDR3 length is 14 residues. Germline assignment: CDR1 SGHNT and CDR2 YYREEE (reference sequence). CDR3 nucleotide sequence: TGTGCCAGCAGCCCACCGGAGTTCGAGGACGAGCAGTACTTC. It encodes CASSPPEFEDEQYF.

This clone was counted only a few times. V and J are TRBV19 and TRBJ2-3; TRBD2 matches at 8 bases. Looked up from germline, CDR1 is LNHDA and CDR2 is SQIVND (reference sequence). The CDR3 contains 16 residues. V lost 9 bases to trimming and J lost 5 bases; unmatched junction nucleotides: 16. CDR3 DNA sequence: TGTGCCAGCCACGCGGGGCAAGGGCTAGCGGGAGATACGCAGTATTTT. Its protein product is CASHAGQGLAGDTQYF.

This clone was seen a few times. The rearrangement links TRBV5-1 to TRBJ2-7; a possible D gene is TRBD2 (6 bases). Germline assignment: CDR1 SGHRS and CDR2 YFSETQ. This CDR3 has 13 amino acids. Trimming shortened V by 1 base and J by 4 bases, and 9 bases separated the two germline ends. DNA of the CDR3: TGCGCCAGCAGCTTGTGGGGGGATTACGAGCAGTACTTC. Its translation is CASSLWGDYEQYF.

The chain uses TRBV28 and TRBJ2-1; D perhaps matches TRBD2 (7 bases). The CDR3 has 13 amino acids. V gave up 6 bases and J gave up 9 bases, with 15 bases separating them. Per germline, CDR1 MDHEN and CDR2 SYDVKM. CDR3: CASRKRGGGEQFF. The CDR3 nucleotides are TGTGCCAGCAGAAAAAGGGGGGGCGGTGAGCAGTTCTTC.

This chain uses TRBV6-5 with TRBJ2-1; the match to TRBD2 covers 11 bases. Germline CDR1 MNHEY, CDR2 SVGAGI. There are 15 residues in the CDR3. V lost 5 bases and J lost 6; bases outside the gene matches: 6. CDR3 sequence reads: CASSPWTSGPNEQFF. The CDR3 DNA sequence: TGTGCCAGCAGTCCTTGGACTAGCGGGCCCAATGAGCAGTTCTTC.

CDR3 residues: CASTKKGGAMNTEAFF. CDR3 DNA sequence: TGTGCCAGCACAAAAAAAGGAGGGGCAATGAACACTGAAGCTTTCTTT. The chain links TRBV28 to TRBJ1-1, with a possible D match to TRBD1 (5 bases). V lost 7 bases, J lost 0 bases, and 18 bases lay in between. Germline assignment: CDR1 MDHEN and CDR2 SYDVKM. The CDR3 covers 16 residues. The full variable domain, with the rest looked up from reference TRBV28 and TRBJ1-1, is DVKVTQSSRYLVKRTGEKVFLECVQDMDHENMFWYRQDPGLGLRLIYFSYDVKMKEKGDIPEGYSVSREKKERFSLILESASTNQTSMYLCASTKKGGAMNTEAFFGQGTRLTVV.